These 29 T cell receptor beta chains share one sample of origin, sequenced in a study of blood T cell repertoires in COVID-19. TCRdb's table, derived via immunoSEQ multiplex PCR, lists solely in-frame clones and lacks some. The table has over 250,000 clones, roughly 87% seen once; the top ten hold under 0.95%. Sample: peripheral blood. All receptors derive from a woman aged 25-40 years with acute or convalescent COVID-19.

The chain is built from TRBV2 and TRBJ2-2; D unresolved. Germline-derived CDR1 and CDR2 are SNHLY and FYNNEI. This CDR3 has 14 residues. The germline V and J ends were trimmed by 1 base and 4 bases, with 7 bases remaining between them. The CDR3 reads CASSEVFSTGELFF. Written as DNA, the CDR3 is TGTGCCAGCAGTGAAGTCTTCTCCACCGGGGAGCTGTTTTTT.

The chain employs TRBV9 and TRBJ2-2, with 8 bases identical to TRBD1. V lost 4 bases, J lost 15 bases, and 5 bases stayed unmatched. The length of the CDR3 is 11 residues. Germline-derived CDR1 and CDR2 are SGDLS and YYNGEE. In nucleotides, the CDR3 is TGTGCCAGCAGCTCAAACAGGGGGTTGTTTTTT. Its protein product is CASSSNRGLFF.

This clone was observed once. The chain employs TRBV27 and TRBJ2-3, with 9 bases that match TRBD2. Per germline, CDR1 MNHEY and CDR2 SMNVEV (reference sequence). The V segment lost 3 bases and the J segment 4 bases; nucleotides outside the gene matches: 5. The CDR3 runs 15 residues. CDR3 bases: TGTGCCAGCAGTTTTAGCGGGAGTGACGCAGATACGCAGTATTTT. Its translation is CASSFSGSDADTQYF.

The chain uses TRBV2 and TRBJ1-1, with 12 bases lining up with TRBD1. This CDR3 is 14 amino acids long. The germline V gene encodes CDR1 SNHLY and CDR2 FYNNEI. V lost 8 bases and J lost 5; bases outside the gene matches: 6. The CDR3 reads CASERDRGPTEAFF. Here the CDR3 DNA reads TGTGCCAGCGAGCGGGACAGGGGGCCAACTGAAGCTTTCTTT.

The chain is built from TRBV27 and TRBJ2-1, with a possible D match to TRBD2 (6 bases). The germline V gene has CDR1 MNHEY and CDR2 SMNVEV (reference sequence). This CDR3 is built from 16 residues. Trimming removed 6 bases at V and 0 bases at J, with 15 bases between. The CDR3, as DNA: TGTGCCAGCAGCCCAACTAGCTTGCGCTCCTACAATGAGCAGTTCTTC. Encoded protein: CASSPTSLRSYNEQFF.

This clone was seen a handful of times. This chain links TRBV7-2 with TRBJ2-1; D may be TRBD1 (6 bases). This CDR3 is 15 amino acids long. The V and J ends lost 5 bases and 3 bases respectively, with 14 bases between them. The germline gives CDR1 SGHTA, CDR2 FQGNSA. CDR3 in DNA: TGTGCCAGCAGCCCCAATGGGGGCTTCTACAATGAGCAGTTCTTC. Translated: CASSPNGGFYNEQFF.

The V and J genes are TRBV3-1 (or the pseudogene TRBV3-2) and TRBJ2-7, with no clear D. This CDR3 contains 12 residues. Per the germline V gene, CDR1 is LGHDT and CDR2 is YNNKEL (reference sequence). The V and J ends lost 0 bases and 5 bases respectively, with 5 bases between them. CDR3 loop: CASSQDHHEQYF. The CDR3 nucleotides read TGTGCCAGCAGCCAAGATCATCACGAGCAGTACTTC.

Turning to this clone: An end of the junction does not agree with germline; a read error may underlie this. The gene calls are TRBV5-1 and TRBJ1-6; tentatively, D is TRBD1 (6 bases). The CDR3 is made up of 15 amino acids. Germline V gene data show CDR1 as SGHRS and CDR2 as YFSETQ. The CDR3: CASSLGTAYNSPLHF. CDR3 DNA: TGCGCCAGCAGCTTGGGGACAGCCTACAATTCACCCCTCCACTTT.

V and J are TRBV9 and TRBJ2-7, with TRBD2 identical over 11 bases. This CDR3 spans 15 amino acids. After removal of 0 bases from V and 8 bases from J, the junction contained 7 bases not matched to a gene. Germline values: CDR1 SGDLS, CDR2 YYNGEE. CDR3 sequence reads: CASSVDMTSGIQQYF. The DNA of the CDR3 is TGTGCCAGCAGCGTAGACATGACTAGCGGGATACAGCAGTACTTC. Full variable domain (rest looked up from reference TRBV9 and TRBJ2-7): DSGVTQTPKHLITATGQRVTLRCSPRSGDLSVYWYQQSLDQGLQFLIQYYNGEERAKGNILERFSAQQFPDLHSELNLSSLELGDSALYFCASSVDMTSGIQQYFGPGTRLTVT.

V is TRBV11-2 and J is TRBJ2-3; possibly TRBD1 for D (5 bases). Trimming shortened V by 4 bases and J by 2 bases, and 19 bases separated the two germline ends. The germline V gene has CDR1 SGHAT and CDR2 FQNNGV. The CDR3 spans 17 residues. The CDR3 DNA sequence: TGTGCCAGCAGCTCAGACCTACAGGTCCCCTACACAGATACGCAGTATTTT. It is translated as CASSSDLQVPYTDTQYF.

This clone showed up just a few times. This chain connects TRBV27 to TRBJ1-1; D may be TRBD1 (5 bases). CDR1 is MNHEY, CDR2 SMNVEV, per germline (reference sequence). V shed 3 bases and J shed 11 bases, with 16 bases lying between them. The CDR3 length is 13 residues. The DNA of the CDR3 is TGTGCCAGCAGTTTGGGAGGGGCGGGCTCCGCTTTCTTT. Translated: CASSLGGAGSAFF.

CDR3 in DNA: TGTGCCAGCAGCTCCCCTTGGACCGAAGACCGGGGGACCCAGTACTTC. Its protein is CASSSPWTEDRGTQYF. The V gene is TRBV7-8, the J gene TRBJ2-5, with D perhaps TRBD2 (5 bases). CDR1 and CDR2 from the germline V gene are SGHVS and FQNEAQ. V was cut by 4 bases and J by 7 bases, with 22 bases left in between. This CDR3 has 16 amino acids.

The chain recombines TRBV11-3 with TRBJ2-3; weak D call: TRBD1 (5 bases). The CDR3 has 13 amino acids. V dropped 6 bases and J dropped 8 bases, with 15 bases sitting between them. Germline CDR1 is SGHNT and CDR2 is YENEEA. The CDR3 nucleotides read TGTGCCAGCAGTCCCGACAGCTTGGGTACGCAGTATTTT. Its protein product is CASSPDSLGTQYF.

This chain connects TRBV6-2 or TRBV6-3 to TRBJ1-5; TRBD1 is a possible D gene (5 bases). Between the trimmed V and J ends, which lost 6 bases and 5 bases, there was a span of 14 bases. The CDR3 has 14 amino acids. The germline gives CDR1 MNHEY, CDR2 SVGEGT. CDR3 sequence: CASSPVGDHQPQHF. The CDR3 DNA follows: TGTGCCAGCAGCCCGGTAGGGGATCATCAGCCCCAGCATTTT.

The chain is built from TRBV5-6 and TRBJ2-7; 9 bases agree with TRBD1. The CDR3 has 13 residues. Unmatched junction bases numbered 6, after V lost 4 bases and J lost 7 bases. Germline loops: CDR1 SGHDT, CDR2 YYEEEE. CDR3 sequence reads: CASSQDRGKEQYF. In DNA form, the CDR3 reads TGTGCCAGCAGCCAGGACAGGGGAAAAGAGCAGTACTTC. Together with reference TRBV5-6 and TRBJ2-7, the CDR3 gives the full variable domain: DAGVTQSPTHLIKTRGQQVTLRCSPKSGHDTVSWYQQALGQGPQFIFQYYEEEERQRGNFPDRFSGHQFPNYSSELNVNALLLGDSALYLCASSQDRGKEQYFGPGTRLTVT.

V gene TRBV3-1 (or the pseudogene TRBV3-2) combines with J gene TRBJ2-5, with 9 positions matching TRBD1. The CDR3 extends over 15 amino acids. V dropped 4 bases and J dropped 5; count of bases not matched to a gene: 8. Germline V CDR1 and CDR2: LGHDT, YNNKEL (reference sequence). CDR3 in amino acids: CASSRDDRGVETQYF. The CDR3 DNA is TGTGCCAGCAGCCGGGACGACAGGGGGGTGGAGACCCAGTACTTC.

This clone was seen only a few times. The chain joins TRBV2 to TRBJ2-3; TRBD1 agrees at 9 bases. Per the germline V gene, CDR1 is SNHLY and CDR2 is FYNNEI. CDR3 length: 15 residues. Germline trimming cut 8 bases from V and 4 bases from J; bases unmatched to any gene: 10. The CDR3 DNA sequence: TGTGCCAGCGGAGCAGACAGGGGGATCGCAGATACGCAGTATTTT. It codes for CASGADRGIADTQYF.

The chain joins TRBV7-2 to TRBJ1-1, with D unclear. Trimming cost V 5 bases and J 7 bases, with 14 bases left between them. The CDR3 has 13 residues. Germline loops: CDR1 SGHTA, CDR2 FQGNSA. The DNA of the CDR3 is TGTGCCAGCAGCCCCCTTAGTTTGAGTGAAGCTTTCTTT. This translates into CASSPLSLSEAFF.

V and J are TRBV7-9 and TRBJ2-1; 10 bases align to TRBD1. Germline loops: CDR1 SEHNR, CDR2 FQNEAQ (reference sequence). With V trimmed by 5 bases and J by 8 bases, 9 bases remained unmatched. The length of the CDR3 is 15 residues. CDR3 in DNA: TGTGCCAGCAGCCTGACAGGGGGCGTGTGGGATGAGCAGTTCTTC. This gives the protein CASSLTGGVWDEQFF. The full variable domain, in which reference TRBV7-9 and TRBJ2-1 provide the parts outside the CDR3, is DTGVSQNPRHKITKRGQNVTFRCDPISEHNRLYWYRQTLGQGPEFLTYFQNEAQLEKSRLLSDRFSAERPKGSFSTLEIQRTEQGDSAMYLCASSLTGGVWDEQFFGPGTRLTVL.

This chain uses TRBV7-3 with TRBJ2-3; TRBD2 matches 13 bases. The CDR3 sequence is 18 residues long. Germline V gene sequence: CDR1 SGHTA, CDR2 FQGTGA. V lost 1 base and J lost 3; bases outside the gene matches: 7. CDR3 nucleotide sequence: TGTGCCAGCAGCTTAATAGGACTAGCGGGAGTCAGGACAGATACGCAGTATTTT. Translating gives CASSLIGLAGVRTDTQYF.

The J gene is TRBJ1-5, the V gene TRBV7-2; 7 nucleotides line up with TRBD1. The V and J ends lost 5 bases and 3 bases, in that order; junction bases with no gene match: 4. The V gene's germline CDR1 is SGHTA and CDR2 FQGNSA. The CDR3 runs 14 residues. The CDR3 reads CASSKTGNNQPQHF. The CDR3 bases are TGTGCCAGCAGCAAGACAGGGAACAATCAGCCCCAGCATTTT.

The chain couples TRBV15 to TRBJ2-5; TRBD2 aligns across 9 bases. The CDR3 is 17 residues long. V shed 0 bases, J shed 4 bases, and the junction held 9 bases outside the gene matches. Per the germline V gene, CDR1 is LNHNV and CDR2 is YYDKDF (reference sequence). The CDR3 here is CATSRDLRIAGVETQYF. The CDR3 DNA reads as TGTGCCACCAGCAGAGATCTCCGGATAGCGGGAGTAGAGACCCAGTACTTC.

The V gene is TRBV6-6, the J gene TRBJ2-2; TRBD2 aligns across 7 bases. Germline loops: CDR1 MNHNY, CDR2 SVGAGI (reference sequence). V was clipped by 4 bases and J by 6 bases; unmatched bases: 8. This CDR3 is built from 15 residues. The CDR3 DNA reads as TGTGCCAGCAGTTGGCGGGACTACGTCGCCGGGGAGCTGTTTTTT. Protein sequence: CASSWRDYVAGELFF.

The chain recombines TRBV6-5 with TRBJ2-7; 9 bases are a match to TRBD2. This CDR3 spans 14 amino acids. Germline V gene sequence: CDR1 MNHEY, CDR2 SVGAGI. V shed 11 bases, J shed 5 bases, and the junction held 13 bases outside the gene matches. CDR3 DNA sequence: TGTGCCGCCAGCGGGAGGTGGGGACCCCACGAGCAGTACTTC. Translated: CAASGRWGPHEQYF.

A word on this clone: Relative to the germline gene, one junction end is altered; a read error may explain this. The DNA for the CDR3 is TGTGCCAGCAGCCAACGCGGACAGGGGGTCTCTGGGGCCAACGTCCTGACTTTT. This codes for CASSQRGQGVSGANVLTF. The J gene is TRBJ2-6, the V gene TRBV6-2 or TRBV6-3; 10 bases match TRBD1. Germline values: CDR1 MNHEY, CDR2 SVGEGT. This CDR3 has 18 residues.

The chain joins TRBV19 to TRBJ1-2; 7 bases align to TRBD1. The CDR3 is 16 amino acids. Germline trimming cut 6 bases from V and 1 base from J; bases unmatched to any gene: 11. Germline loops: CDR1 LNHDA, CDR2 SQIVND (reference sequence). In DNA form, the CDR3 reads TGTGCCAGTAGCCCGGGACAGTTCCTCTTTAACTATGGCTACACCTTC. It codes for CASSPGQFLFNYGYTF.

This clone was detected only once. The gene calls are TRBV2 and TRBJ2-3; 8 positions agree with TRBD2. The CDR3 is made up of 16 amino acids. Germline loops: CDR1 SNHLY, CDR2 FYNNEI. The junction had 9 bases not matched to a gene; V was cut back by 7 bases and J by 0 bases. CDR3 residues: CASNKPTSASTDTQYF. CDR3 DNA: TGTGCCAGCAACAAACCGACTAGCGCTAGCACAGATACGCAGTATTTT.

The J gene is TRBJ2-2, the V gene TRBV6-1; TRBD2 matches at 10 bases. The CDR3 length is 17 residues. With 4 bases clipped from V and 2 bases from J, the junction kept 7 bases outside the gene matches. The germline V gene encodes CDR1 MNHNS and CDR2 SASEGT. The CDR3 is CASSGRGLATNTGELFF. The CDR3 nucleotides are TGTGCCAGCAGTGGAAGGGGACTAGCGACAAACACCGGGGAGCTGTTTTTT.

This chain links TRBV19 with TRBJ1-4; 7 nucleotides line up with TRBD1. From germline, CDR1 is LNHDA and CDR2 SQIVND (reference sequence). J gave up 1 base and V 3 bases, and 8 bases lay outside the gene matches. The CDR3 is made up of 17 amino acids. CDR3 protein: CASSITTGFQTNEKLFF. The CDR3 nucleotides are TGTGCCAGTAGTATTACGACAGGGTTTCAAACTAATGAAAAACTGTTTTTT.